Included here is one T cell receptor gamma chain sequence, with context. Its antigen is currently unknown. Extracted RNA was reverse transcribed into cDNA. CDR3 amplicons came from multiplex PCR with pooled V-gene forward and constant-region reverse primers. TCRdb re-called clones from the multiplex PCR reads via CATT. This sample has 35,000 or so gamma-chain clones, with 20% found just once. The data belong to a study of Vδ1+ human thymocytes. Losses at the gene ends were 5 bases for V and 10 bases for J; bases not matched to a gene: 11. Per the germline V gene, CDR1 is VENAVY and CDR2 is YDSYNSRV. The CDR3 is 12 residues long. The study's findings and limits: Thymic TRG and TRD repertoires appeared highly polyclonal, with Gaussian CDR3 length distributions. Unlike peripheral blood Vdelta1+ controls, thymic delta-chain sequences included 20% to 25% Vdelta2 and few Vdelta3.

Sequencing was done on a sample of Vdelta1+ gamma-delta thymocytes from the thymus. Subset indicated: FACS-sorted CD3+ TCRalphabeta- TCRVdelta1+ TCRVdelta2- thymocytes. This chain connects TRGV8 to TRGJ1 or TRGJ2. The clonotype comes from a girl in the first two years of life who had congenital heart surgery. The CDR3 sequence is CATWAIVEKKLF. CDR3 sequence (DNA): TGTGCCACCTGGGCTATAGTTGAGAAGAAACTCTTT.